The 5 T cell receptor beta chains below were found in one sample sequenced in a study of CD8+CD57+ T cells in acquired aplastic anemia. CDR3 and TCR beta VDJ profiling relied on a genomic DNA template. Each CDR3 protein gets one entry after TCRdb re-called the reads with MiXCR. The sample holds some 120,000 distinct CDR3 sequences; over 30% are singletons and the top ten take 2% to 3%. An expansion of CD8+CD57+ cells by flow cytometry had been shown in patients chosen for sequencing. What was sequenced was sorted CD4+, CD8+, or CD8+CD57+ T cells (not recorded which) from PBMCs. The receptors come from a human donor with aplastic anemia.

The chain joins TRBV19 to TRBJ1-2, with a tentative D call TRBD1 (5 bases). The CDR3 is made up of 13 amino acids. Looked up from germline, CDR1 is LNHDA and CDR2 is SQIVND (reference sequence). Trimming took off 10 bases at V and 4 bases at J, with 16 bases between the two ends. CDR3 coding DNA: TGTGCCACCATCTTCCCGGGACTCTATGGCTACACCTTC. The encoded protein is CATIFPGLYGYTF.

In its sample, this clonotype was seen many times. The CDR3 bases are TGTGCCAGCAGCCAAGATGGGACAGGTTATGGCTACACCTTC. Amino acids: CASSQDGTGYGYTF. The chain couples TRBV3-1 to TRBJ1-2; 8 bases line up with TRBD1. Germline CDR1 reads LGHDT; CDR2 reads YNNKEL (reference sequence). The V segment lost 0 bases and the J segment 5 bases; nucleotides outside the gene matches: 2. This CDR3 is 14 amino acids long.

The J gene is TRBJ1-1, the V gene TRBV15; D possibly corresponds to TRBD1 (5 bases). The CDR3 runs 15 residues. Germline-derived CDR1 and CDR2 are LNHNV and YYDKDF (reference sequence). V was trimmed by 4 bases and J by 8 bases, leaving 20 bases between them. CDR3 nucleotide sequence: TGTGCCACCAGCAAGGGACGTGTATATCGGCAGGAAGCTTTCTTT. Protein sequence: CATSKGRVYRQEAFF.

This clonotype was found a few times. This may be a read error, as it is one base from a much larger clone. This CDR3 fails to terminate in the conserved phenylalanine or tryptophan, so it likely reflects a read error. The gene calls are TRBV13 and TRBJ2-5, with 7 bases fitting TRBD2. CDR1 and CDR2 (germline): PRHDT, FYEKMQ (reference sequence). The ends lost 5 bases at V and 5 bases at J; junction bases unmatched: 8. The length of the CDR3 is 14 residues. The DNA for the CDR3 is TGTGCCAGCAGCATTGGGGGGGTAGATGAGACCCAGTACTCC. The encoded protein is CASSIGGVDETQYS.

V and J are TRBV5-1 and TRBJ1-6; D is possibly TRBD1 (5 bases). CDR3 length equals 16 residues. Trimming cost V 2 bases and J 9 bases, with 18 bases left between them. Germline V CDR1 and CDR2: SGHRS, YFSETQ. The chain's CDR3 is CASSLTGQAIGSPLHF. For the CDR3, the DNA is TGCGCCAGCAGCTTAACAGGCCAGGCTATCGGTTCACCCCTCCACTTT.